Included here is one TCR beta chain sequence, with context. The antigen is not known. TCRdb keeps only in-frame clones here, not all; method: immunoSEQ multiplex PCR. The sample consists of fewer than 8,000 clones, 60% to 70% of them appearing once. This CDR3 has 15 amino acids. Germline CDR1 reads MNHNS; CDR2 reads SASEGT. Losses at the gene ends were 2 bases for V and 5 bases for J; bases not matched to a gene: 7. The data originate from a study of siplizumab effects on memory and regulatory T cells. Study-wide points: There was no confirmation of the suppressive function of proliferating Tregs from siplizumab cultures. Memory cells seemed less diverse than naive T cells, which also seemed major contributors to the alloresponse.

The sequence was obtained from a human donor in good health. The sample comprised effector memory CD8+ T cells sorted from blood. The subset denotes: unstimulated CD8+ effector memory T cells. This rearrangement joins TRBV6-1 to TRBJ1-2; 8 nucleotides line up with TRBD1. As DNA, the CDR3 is TGTGCCAGCAGTGAAAATACAGGGGGTAATTATGGCTACACCTTC. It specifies CASSENTGGNYGYTF.